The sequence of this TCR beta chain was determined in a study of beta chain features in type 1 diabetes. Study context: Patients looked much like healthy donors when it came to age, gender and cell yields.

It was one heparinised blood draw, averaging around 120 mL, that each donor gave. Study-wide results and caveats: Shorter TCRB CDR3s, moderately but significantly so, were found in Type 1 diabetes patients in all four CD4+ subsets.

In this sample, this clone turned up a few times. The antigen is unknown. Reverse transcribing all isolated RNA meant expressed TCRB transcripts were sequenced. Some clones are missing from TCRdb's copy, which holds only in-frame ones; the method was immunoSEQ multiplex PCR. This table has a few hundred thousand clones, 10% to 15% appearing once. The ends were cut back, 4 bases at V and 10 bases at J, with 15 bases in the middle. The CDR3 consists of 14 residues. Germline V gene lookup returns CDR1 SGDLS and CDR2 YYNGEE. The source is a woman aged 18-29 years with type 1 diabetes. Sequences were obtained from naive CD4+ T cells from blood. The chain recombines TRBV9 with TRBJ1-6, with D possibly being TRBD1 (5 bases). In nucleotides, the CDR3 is TGTGCCAGCAGCCGGGGACTTGAGGAGTCACCCCTCCACTTT. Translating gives CASSRGLEESPLHF.